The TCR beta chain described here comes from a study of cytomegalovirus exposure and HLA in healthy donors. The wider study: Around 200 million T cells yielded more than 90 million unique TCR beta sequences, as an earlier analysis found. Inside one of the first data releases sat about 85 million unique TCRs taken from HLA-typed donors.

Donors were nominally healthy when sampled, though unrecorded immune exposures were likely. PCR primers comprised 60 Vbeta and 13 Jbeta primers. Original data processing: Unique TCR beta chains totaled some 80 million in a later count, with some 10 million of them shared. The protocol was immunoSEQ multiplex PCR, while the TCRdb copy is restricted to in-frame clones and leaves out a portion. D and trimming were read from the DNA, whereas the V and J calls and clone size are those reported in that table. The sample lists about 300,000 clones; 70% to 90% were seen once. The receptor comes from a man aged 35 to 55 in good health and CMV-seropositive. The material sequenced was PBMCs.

Written as DNA, the CDR3 is TGCAGCGCCCATGACAGGGTCCCAGCTGAAGCTTTCTTT. Its protein product is CSAHDRVPAEAFF. The gene calls are TRBV29-1 and TRBJ1-1; 7 positions agree with TRBD1. The CDR3 length is 13 residues. CDR1 is SQVTM and CDR2 is ANQGSEA in the germline V gene. The V gene end was trimmed by 7 bases and the J gene end by 6 bases; junction bases not matched to a gene: 11.